The rows below give T cell receptor beta chains drawn from one sample of a study of tumor-infiltrating lymphocytes in primary liver carcinoma. TCRdb called the multiplex PCR reads again in MiXCR, with one record for every CDR3 protein. Here the sample spans approximately 120,000 distinct CDR3 sequences, around 64% being singletons. Sequences were obtained from liver tumor tissue from sampling region 3. The receptors were gathered from a woman aged 55 to 70 with primary liver carcinoma and hepatitis B virus infection. The CDR3 runs from the conserved cysteine through the conserved F or W. Fields, in order: clone size, V gene, J gene, D gene, CDR3 DNA, CDR3 protein. A D gene is named only where the DNA matches it firmly. Expanded clones are given a class, and other clones once, few, many or no size at all.

-	TRBV18	TRBJ2-2	TRBD2	TGTGCCAGCTCACCACCTAGCGGGGCGAACACCGTGGAACTGTTTTTT	CASSPPSGANTVELFF
once	TRBV5-1	TRBJ2-5	-	TGCGCCAGCAGCTTGGCACGGCGGGACCAAGAGATCCAGTACTTC	CASSLARRDQEIQYF
many	TRBV7-9	TRBJ1-1	-	TGTGCCAGCAGCCCGGCCAGGGTAAACACTGAAGCTTTCTTT	CASSPARVNTEAFF
-	TRBV5-1	TRBJ2-2	-	TGCGCCAGCAGCCCAGGACAGACCGCGAACACCGGGGACCTGTTTTTT	CASSPGQTANTGDLFF
-	TRBV11-2	TRBJ2-1	TRBD2	TGTGCCAGCAGTAGGAGACTATTGGGAGGGCCGGGGGATGAGCAGTTCTTC	CASSRRLLGGPGDEQFF
-	TRBV4-1	TRBJ2-2	-	TGCGCCAGCAGCCATTCGGCCTCGGACACCGGTGAGCTGTTTTTT	CASSHSASDTGELFF
-	TRBV11-2	TRBJ2-3	-	TGTGCCAGCAGCTTGGAGAGTGGACCGGGGGAGCAGTGTTTT	CASSLESGPGEQCF
medium-sized	TRBV29-1	TRBJ2-7	-	TGCAGCGTTGAGGGGGGGCTAGCGGACGAGCAGTACTTC	CSVEGGLADEQYF
-	TRBV28	TRBJ2-7	-	TGTGTCAGCAGCAGGATCTACGAGCAGTACTTC	CVSSRIYEQYF
many	TRBV29-1	TRBJ1-1	TRBD1	TGCAGCGCAGGACAGGGGCCTGAAGCTTTCTTT	CSAGQGPEAFF
-	TRBV5-1	TRBJ1-1	TRBD1	TGCGCCAGCAGCATTGGGACAGCGAACACTGAAGCTTTCTTT	CASSIGTANTEAFF
many	TRBV10-3	TRBJ1-1	-	TGTGCCACCGGGGTAGGTCTCCAGTACGCTGAAGCTTTCTTT	CATGVGLQYAEAFF
-	TRBV5-6	TRBJ2-1	-	TGTGCCAGCAGCAGGGACGAGGTCCAGTTATTC	CASSRDEVQLF
many	TRBV6-6	TRBJ2-3	TRBD2	TGTGCCAGCAGGGTAGCGGGAGGGCCGACAGGTACGCAGTATTTT	CASRVAGGPTGTQYF
-	TRBV4-2	TRBJ2-3	-	TGTGCCAGCATCCAAGCACGCTCGTTCGGAGATACGCAGTATTTT	CASIQARSFGDTQYF
-	TRBV11-2	TRBJ1-1	-	TGCGCCAGCAGCTCTAAACAGGCTGAAGCTTACTTC	CASSSKQAEAYF
few	TRBV5-1	TRBJ2-1	-	TGCGCCAGCAGCTTAGCCGGGACAATTAGTGAGCAGTTCTTC	CASSLAGTISEQFF
-	TRBV6-6	TRBJ2-1	-	TGCGCCAGCAGTTATGCGGGCAATAAGCAGTTCTTC	CASSYAGNKQFF
-	TRBV11-2	TRBJ2-1	TRBD2	TGTACCAGCGGCAGGAGACTAACGGGAGGGCCGGGGGATGAGCAGTTCTTC	CTSGRRLTGGPGDEQFF
many	TRBV5-1	TRBJ2-7	-	TGCGCCAGCAGGGATACGGCGGAGAGCTCCTACGAGCAGTACTTC	CASRDTAESSYEQYF
few	TRBV24-1	TRBJ2-3	-	TGTGCCACCAGTGATTTGGAGAGCGACACAGATACGCAGTATTTT	CATSDLESDTDTQYF
-	TRBV11-2	TRBJ2-5	TRBD1	TGTGGCAGCAGCTATACAGGGGGGAAGACCCCGTACTTC	CGSSYTGGKTPYF
once	TRBV5-1	TRBJ2-1	-	TGCGCCAACAGCTTGGCCGGGGCATACAATGAGCAGTTCTTC	CANSLAGAYNEQFF
-	TRBV10-1	TRBJ2-3	TRBD2	TGCGCCACCGCGGGAGAGAGGGGCACAGATACGCAGTATTTT	CATAGERGTDTQYF
-	TRBV29-1	TRBJ1-1	-	TGCAGAGTGCGGAGGGTCCTGAACACTGAAGCTTTCTTT	CRVRRVLNTEAFF
medium-sized	TRBV11-2	TRBJ2-3	TRBD2	TGTGCCAGCTCCTCGGTAGCGGGAGTGCCTAGCACAGATACGCAGTATTTT	CASSSVAGVPSTDTQYF
many	TRBV6-1	TRBJ1-6	TRBD1	TGTGCCAGCATGAGGAATGGACAGGTTAATTCACCCCTCCACTTT	CASMRNGQVNSPLHF
-	TRBV11-1	TRBJ1-1	-	TGTGCCAGCAGCCCGGGCAGGCTGAACACTGGAGCTTTCTTT	CASSPGRLNTGAFF
many	TRBV5-4	TRBJ2-1	TRBD2	TGTGCCAGCAGCAAAGGACTAGCGGAAGGAGCCTACAATGAGCAGTTCTTC	CASSKGLAEGAYNEQFF
-	TRBV5-4	TRBJ2-5	TRBD2	TGTGCCAGCAGCGGCGGACTAGCGGGAGAAGAGACCGAGTACTTC	CASSGGLAGEETEYF
many	TRBV7-9	TRBJ2-1	TRBD1	TGTGCCAGCAGCTCCGGGACAGGGAACAATGAGCAGTTCTTC	CASSSGTGNNEQFF
-	TRBV19	TRBJ1-1	TRBD1	TGTGCCAGCCAGGACAGGGGCCAAGCAAGAACTGAAGCTTTCTTT	CASQDRGQARTEAFF
-	TRBV11-2	TRBJ2-1	TRBD1	TGTGCTAGCAACTTAAGTATGGGGACAGGGGATAATGAGCAGTTCTTC	CASNLSMGTGDNEQFF
-	TRBV10-3	TRBJ2-5	TRBD2	TGTGCCATCAGTGAGTTCCGGTTAGCGGGAGGCCAAGAGACCCAGTACTTC	CAISEFRLAGGQETQYF
-	TRBV4-2	TRBJ1-1	-	TGTGCCAGCAACCAATTTGAGAACACTGTAGCTTTCTTT	CASNQFENTVAFF
many	TRBV6-1	TRBJ1-2	-	TGTGCCAGCAGTGAAATAGGGGGCTATGGCTACACCTTC	CASSEIGGYGYTF
medium-sized	TRBV11-3	TRBJ2-1	-	TGTGCCAGCAGCTTAGATTTCGGCCTAGGTGTTTACAATGAGCAGTTCTTC	CASSLDFGLGVYNEQFF
once	TRBV11-2	TRBJ1-3	TRBD1	TGTGTCAGTAGCTCACCGGGACAGGGGAGCCTCGCCTCTGGAAACACCATATATTTT	CVSSSPGQGSLASGNTIYF
-	TRBV7-9	TRBJ2-5	TRBD1	TGTCCCAGCAGCCATCGGACAGGGGGCGAGACCCAGTACTTC	CPSSHRTGGETQYF
-	TRBV24-1	TRBJ2-3	TRBD1	TGTGCCACCAGTGACCGAATTACAGGGGTTTCCCCTACAGATACGCAGTATTTT	CATSDRITGVSPTDTQYF
-	TRBV6-4	TRBJ2-3	TRBD2	TGTGACAGCAGTGACTCGCGGGGGACCAGCACAGGTACGCAGTATTTC	CDSSDSRGTSTGTQYF
-	TRBV7-3	TRBJ2-1	TRBD2	TGTGCCAGCAGCCGAAGGACTAGCGGGAGAGTCGATGAGCAGTTCTTC	CASSRRTSGRVDEQFF
-	TRBV28	TRBJ2-7	-	TGTGCCAGCAGTAGTCACGACAGAAGTTTCTACGAGCAGTACTTC	CASSSHDRSFYEQYF
-	TRBV29-1	TRBJ2-1	-	TGTAGCGTTGAATCGGGGGACTCCCACAATGAGCAGTTCTTC	CSVESGDSHNEQFF
-	TRBV4-3	TRBJ1-6	-	TGCGCCAGCAGCCAAGCACAAACCGTCGATAATTCACCCCTCCACTTT	CASSQAQTVDNSPLHF
once	TRBV11-2	TRBJ1-6	-	TGTGCCAGCAGTTTAGATACCGGGCCCCCCCACTTT	CASSLDTGPPHF
-	TRBV11-3	TRBJ2-5	-	TGTGCCAGTAGCTTGAGGACTTACGGGGAAGATACCCAGTACTTC	CASSLRTYGEDTQYF
-	TRBV12-3/TRBV12-4	TRBJ2-2	-	TGTGCCAGCACCAAAGGGAAAACCTCCACCGGGGAGCTGCTTTTT	CASTKGKTSTGELLF
-	TRBV10-2	TRBJ2-4	-	TGCGCCAGCAGCCCCGACGGGTCTAGGCTAGCCAAAAACATTCAATACTTC	CASSPDGSRLAKNIQYF
-	TRBV5-4	TRBJ1-2	TRBD1	TGTGCCAGCAGCTTGGGACAGGGATCCTATCGCTACACCTTC	CASSLGQGSYRYTF
-	TRBV24-1	TRBJ1-5	TRBD1	TGTGCCACCGGTGATCGGACAGGGCATAGCAATCAGCCCCAGCATTTT	CATGDRTGHSNQPQHF
-	TRBV6-1	TRBJ1-1	TRBD1	TGTGCCAGCAGGACCGGGACAGGGTTGGACACTGAAGCCTTCTTT	CASRTGTGLDTEAFF
-	TRBV6-1	TRBJ2-5	TRBD2	TGTACCAGCAGTGAAGGAGCGGGAGACCAAGAGACCCAGTACTTC	CTSSEGAGDQETQYF
-	TRBV11-3	TRBJ2-1	TRBD2	TGTGCCAGCAGCTTAGGAACTAGCGGGAAGCCTGACCAATTCTTC	CASSLGTSGKPDQFF
-	TRBV6-1	TRBJ2-1	TRBD1	TGTGCCGGCAGTGAGCAACAGGGGGTTTCTGAGCAGTCCTTC	CAGSEQQGVSEQSF
-	TRBV11-2	TRBJ2-1	TRBD2	TGTGCCAGCAGCGCCATTTCCCGACTAGCGGAAGGGCAGAAACCCTACGAGCAGTTATTC	CASSAISRLAEGQKPYEQLF
many	TRBV6-2/TRBV6-3	TRBJ2-5	TRBD2	TGTGCCAGCAGCCGGACTAGCGAAGAGACCCAGTACTTC	CASSRTSEETQYF
once	TRBV28	TRBJ1-1	-	TGTGCCAGCAGTTCGTACAAGCTCTCTATGAACACTGAAGCTTTCTTT	CASSSYKLSMNTEAFF